These 29 T cell receptor beta chains were sequenced from one sample in a study of blood T cell repertoires in COVID-19 (dated by TCRdb to 2020 to 2021). Libraries were built with the immunoSEQ multiplex PCR assay. In TCRdb, the immuneACCESS table is reduced to in-frame sequences with V and J assigned. These tables do not hold every clone; where another copy was compared, an unresolved V gene accounts for under half, and the others remain unexplained. The sample table records 200,000 to 250,000 clones; over 65% of these occur just once. In total, the top ten clones hold about 3.3% of the sample. Material for sequencing was PBMCs or T cells enriched from blood (not recorded which). The receptors were gathered from a woman between 55 and 75 years old who had recovered from COVID-19.

The V gene is TRBV5-4, the J gene TRBJ2-2; 10 nucleotides align to TRBD2. V was clipped by 10 bases and J by 1 base; unmatched bases: 13. The germline V gene has CDR1 SGHNT and CDR2 YYREEE (reference sequence). The CDR3 totals 17 residues. As DNA, the CDR3 is TGTGCCGCCTCCCCTCATAGCGGGGGGATGAACACCGGGGAGCTGTTTTTT. This gives the protein CAASPHSGGMNTGELFF.

This rearrangement joins TRBV7-2 to TRBJ2-7; 8 bases agree with TRBD2. J lost 1 base, V lost 2 bases, and 13 bases had no gene match. The CDR3 length is 18 residues. Germline CDR1 and CDR2: SGHTA and FQGNSA. This CDR3 reads CASSLMKHAGGTSYEQYF. CDR3 nucleotides: TGTGCCAGCAGCTTAATGAAGCATGCGGGGGGCACTTCCTACGAGCAGTACTTC.

V gene TRBV12-3 or TRBV12-4 combines with J gene TRBJ2-7, with D unclear. The V gene lost 7 bases and the J gene lost 3 bases, with 10 bases spanning the gap. The CDR3 is 12 amino acids. The CDR3, as DNA: TGTGCCAGCACATCAGGTAGCTACGAGCAGTACTTC. Protein product: CASTSGSYEQYF.

There are a few counts of this clone. Other nucleotide sequences from this sample produce the same CDR3. This sequence joins TRBV27 and TRBJ2-7, with 8 bases aligning to TRBD2. Germline values: CDR1 MNHEY, CDR2 SMNVEV (reference sequence). CDR3 length equals 13 residues. The J segment lost 3 bases and the V segment lost 2 bases, leaving 0 bases of the junction unmatched. The CDR3 bases are TGTGCCAGCAGTTTAAGCGGGGGCTACGAGCAGTACTTC. Protein sequence: CASSLSGGYEQYF.

The rearrangement uses TRBV5-1 and TRBJ1-1; D gene uncertain. The germline CDR1 and CDR2 sequences are SGHRS and YFSETQ. The CDR3 loop spans 13 amino acids. V gave up 0 bases and J gave up 6 bases, with 9 bases separating them. The CDR3, as DNA: TGCGCCAGCAGCTTGGACCGGGGAGCTGAAGCTTTCTTT. Residues: CASSLDRGAEAFF.

The chain is built from TRBV7-2 and TRBJ1-4; unclear D gene. From germline, CDR1 is SGHTA and CDR2 FQGNSA. The CDR3 runs 14 residues. V lost 3 bases and J 5 bases, leaving 10 bases between the germline ends. CDR3 in DNA: TGTGCCAGCAGCTTCAGTGTTCAAAATGAAAAACTGTTTTTT. It translates to CASSFSVQNEKLFF.

V is TRBV18 and J is TRBJ2-7; TRBD2 aligns across 11 bases. This CDR3 contains 15 residues. V was pared by 5 bases and J by 6 bases, with 9 bases of the junction left unmatched. Germline values: CDR1 KGHSH, CDR2 LQKENI. The CDR3 DNA sequence: TGTGCCAGCTCATCTATAGCGGGAGGGCCGCTCGAGCAGTACTTC. Its translation: CASSSIAGGPLEQYF.

The chain is built from TRBV9 and TRBJ2-3; possible D gene TRBD1, 6 bases. In germline, CDR1 is SGDLS, CDR2 YYNGEE. V lost 4 bases to trimming and J lost 5 bases, with 17 bases between them. The CDR3 has 15 residues. The CDR3 protein is CASSPLRTVQDTQYF. For the CDR3, the DNA is TGTGCCAGCAGCCCCCTAAGGACAGTTCAAGATACGCAGTATTTT.

The V call is TRBV13, the J call TRBJ2-7; 7 positions match TRBD1. The V and J ends lost 6 bases and 5 bases, in that order; junction bases with no gene match: 4. The CDR3 totals 12 residues. The germline V gene has CDR1 PRHDT and CDR2 FYEKMQ (reference sequence). CDR3 loop: CASRRQGDEQYF. The CDR3 DNA reads as TGTGCCAGCAGACGTCAGGGGGACGAGCAGTACTTC.

This chain joins TRBV2 and TRBJ2-2, with D hard to call. The V and J ends lost 10 bases and 0 bases respectively, with 12 bases between them. CDR3 size: 14 residues. Germline V lookup: CDR1 SNHLY, CDR2 FYNNEI. The CDR3 loop is CATNLPANTGELFF. In DNA form, the CDR3 reads TGTGCCACTAATCTACCCGCGAACACCGGGGAGCTGTTTTTT. The variable domain in full, with the rest retrieved from reference TRBV2 and TRBJ2-2, is EPEVTQTPSHQVTQMGQEVILRCVPISNHLYFYWYRQILGQKVEFLVSFYNNEISEKSEIFDDQFSVERPDGSNFTLKIRSTKLEDSAMYFCATNLPANTGELFFGEGSRLTVL.

V and J are TRBV11-3 and TRBJ2-1; TRBD1 agrees at 7 bases. The CDR3 is made up of 14 amino acids. Germline trimming cut 3 bases from V and 4 bases from J; bases unmatched to any gene: 3. The germline CDR1 and CDR2 sequences are SGHNT and YENEEA. The CDR3 spells CASSFGQAYNEQFF. In DNA, the CDR3 is TGTGCCAGCAGCTTTGGACAGGCATACAATGAGCAGTTCTTC.

The genes are TRBV4-1 and TRBJ2-7, with 9 positions matching TRBD2. The J segment lost 3 bases and the V segment lost 2 bases, leaving 5 bases of the junction unmatched. Germline assignment: CDR1 MGHRA and CDR2 YSYEKL. CDR3 size: 15 residues. CDR3 sequence: CASSQSPSGVYEQYF. The CDR3 DNA follows: TGCGCCAGCAGCCAATCACCTAGCGGGGTCTACGAGCAGTACTTC.

J is TRBJ1-5 and V is TRBV6-2 or TRBV6-3; no clear D. The V gene's germline CDR1 is MNHEY and CDR2 SVGEGT. CDR3 length: 12 residues. V gave up 2 bases and J gave up 6 bases, with 5 bases separating them. CDR3 amino acids: CASSYQVQPQHF. The CDR3 bases are TGTGCCAGCAGTTACCAGGTTCAGCCCCAGCATTTT.

The chain is built from TRBV10-3 and TRBJ1-1, with no clear D. The CDR3 loop spans 13 amino acids. V lost 5 bases and J lost 3, with 10 bases in between. The germline CDR1 and CDR2 sequences are ENHRY and SYGVKD. The CDR3: CAISPRDDTEAFF. CDR3 in DNA: TGTGCCATCAGTCCCCGGGATGACACTGAAGCTTTCTTT.

The chain recombines TRBV7-2 with TRBJ2-7, with D perhaps TRBD2 (6 bases). From germline, CDR1 is SGHTA and CDR2 FQGNSA. This CDR3 spans 14 amino acids. V was clipped by 3 bases and J by 3 bases, with 12 bases between them. CDR3 in amino acids: CASSFSFGGYEQYF. CDR3 DNA sequence: TGTGCCAGCAGCTTTTCTTTCGGGGGCTACGAGCAGTACTTC.

The rearrangement joins TRBV19 to TRBJ1-5; no reliable D call. Germline V gene lookup returns CDR1 LNHDA and CDR2 SQIVND (reference sequence). CDR3 length equals 13 residues. V was trimmed by 5 bases and J by 6 bases, leaving 11 bases between them. The CDR3 nucleotides are TGTGCCAGTAGTTCCCCCCACGGTCAGCCCCAGCATTTT. Encoded protein: CASSSPHGQPQHF.

The rearrangement joins TRBV6-1 to TRBJ2-6; no reliable D call. The ends were cut back, 1 base at V and 2 bases at J, with 3 bases in the middle. Germline values: CDR1 MNHNS, CDR2 SASEGT. There are 14 residues in the CDR3. The CDR3 sequence is CASSEGAGANVLTF. CDR3 nucleotides: TGTGCCAGCAGTGAAGGAGCTGGGGCCAACGTCCTGACTTTC.

This clone was seen just once. The V gene is TRBV7-9, the J gene TRBJ1-5; the D is unclear. Germline V lookup: CDR1 SEHNR, CDR2 FQNEAQ (reference sequence). V shed 4 bases and J shed 5 bases, with 12 bases lying between them. The CDR3 totals 14 residues. The CDR3 region is CASSSSDGDQPQHF. The CDR3, as DNA: TGTGCCAGCAGCTCCTCGGACGGGGATCAGCCCCAGCATTTT.

This sequence joins TRBV11-1 and TRBJ2-7; possible D gene TRBD2, 6 bases. V lost 7 bases to trimming and J lost 0 bases, with 10 bases between them. Per germline, CDR1 SGHAT and CDR2 FQDESV (reference sequence). The CDR3 length is 13 residues. This CDR3 reads CASNLGGSYEQYF. Here the CDR3 DNA reads TGTGCCAGCAACCTGGGGGGCTCCTACGAGCAGTACTTC.

The chain recombines TRBV3-1 (or the pseudogene TRBV3-2) with TRBJ1-2, with D maybe TRBD1 (6 bases). V lost 3 bases and J 10 bases, leaving 15 bases between the germline ends. CDR3 length: 13 amino acids. Germline CDR1 and CDR2: LGHDT and YNNKEL (reference sequence). The CDR3 protein is CASSQQQGMSYTF. Here the CDR3 DNA reads TGTGCCAGCAGCCAGCAACAGGGTATGTCCTACACCTTC.

This chain joins TRBV7-9 and TRBJ1-2; D gene unclear. Germline CDR1 reads SEHNR; CDR2 reads FQNEAQ (reference sequence). The CDR3 extends over 13 amino acids. V shed 5 bases and J shed 4 bases, with 11 bases lying between them. CDR3 coding DNA: TGTGCCAGCAGCGAGTCCGTTCTCTATGGCTACACCTTC. Its translation is CASSESVLYGYTF.

This clone has a handful of counts. This chain connects TRBV7-9 to TRBJ2-7, with TRBD1 matching over 9 bases. CDR3 size: 14 residues. Per germline, CDR1 SEHNR and CDR2 FQNEAQ (reference sequence). Trimming cost V 4 bases and J 4 bases; bases outside gene matches: 5. Here the CDR3 DNA reads TGTGCCAGCAGCTCCGGACAGGGGTGGTACGAGCAGTACTTC. Amino acids: CASSSGQGWYEQYF.

This sequence joins TRBV10-3 and TRBJ1-4; D is undetermined. The germline CDR1 and CDR2 sequences are ENHRY and SYGVKD. This CDR3 has 14 amino acids. V was clipped by 11 bases and J by 0 bases, with 13 bases between them. The CDR3 nucleotides are TGTGCCTCGAGGCCCGGGGCAACTAATGAAAAACTGTTTTTT. This translates into CASRPGATNEKLFF.

The chain joins TRBV27 to TRBJ1-2; weak D call: TRBD1 (6 bases). Germline CDR1 MNHEY, CDR2 SMNVEV (reference sequence). Trimming removed 6 bases at V and 0 bases at J, with 11 bases between. The CDR3 totals 14 residues. The CDR3 loop reads CASRPTGPNYGYTF. In DNA form, the CDR3 reads TGTGCCAGCAGGCCGACAGGCCCTAACTATGGCTACACCTTC.

The J gene is TRBJ2-7, the V gene TRBV6-5; 13 nucleotides match TRBD2. This CDR3 has 14 amino acids. The junction had 2 bases not matched to a gene; V was cut back by 7 bases and J by 2 bases. CDR1 is MNHEY, CDR2 SVGAGI, per germline. CDR3 in DNA: TGTGCCAGCACGGGACTAGCGGGACCCTACGAGCAGTACTTC. It yields the protein CASTGLAGPYEQYF.

This chain's CDR3 is CASSQEETSDYEQYF. CDR3 nucleotides: TGTGCCAGCAGCCAAGAGGAGACTAGCGACTACGAGCAGTACTTC. The chain couples TRBV4-2 to TRBJ2-7, with 8 bases that match TRBD2. Losses at the gene ends were 0 bases for V and 3 bases for J; bases not matched to a gene: 4. This CDR3 is built from 15 residues. Germline CDR1 LGHNA, CDR2 YNFKEQ.

V is TRBV4-3 and J is TRBJ2-2; D perhaps matches TRBD1 (6 bases). CDR1 is LGHNA, CDR2 YSLEER, per germline. The CDR3 is 18 amino acids. The V gene lost 0 bases and the J gene lost 0 bases, with 14 bases spanning the gap. The chain's CDR3 is CASSQDDTGTPNTGELFF. DNA for the CDR3: TGCGCCAGCAGCCAAGATGATACCGGGACACCGAACACCGGGGAGCTGTTTTTT.

The chain has TRBV2 and TRBJ2-1, with D maybe TRBD2 (5 bases). The CDR3 is 14 residues long. Trimming removed 7 bases at V and 6 bases at J, with 16 bases between. Germline V CDR1 and CDR2: SNHLY, FYNNEI. CDR3 region: CASTGPFGGNEQFF. DNA for the CDR3: TGTGCCAGCACTGGGCCCTTCGGAGGCAATGAGCAGTTCTTC.

This clone was counted only a few times. This rearrangement joins TRBV4-3 to TRBJ1-1, with D possibly matching TRBD1 (6 bases). V lost 1 base to trimming and J lost 6 bases, with 18 bases between them. The CDR3 is 16 residues long. Germline-derived CDR1 and CDR2 are LGHNA and YSLEER. CDR3 amino acids: CASSQGYRQARPEAFF. As DNA, the CDR3 is TGCGCCAGCAGCCAAGGCTATAGACAGGCTCGCCCTGAAGCTTTCTTT.